The rows below give T cell receptor beta chains drawn from one sample of a study of cytomegalovirus exposure and HLA in healthy donors. Sequencing used immunoSEQ multiplex PCR; TCRdb keeps in-frame clones, though not all of them. The sample contains a few hundred thousand clones, about nine tenths of which appear only once. The sequenced sample was PBMCs. These receptors were obtained from a woman aged 25 to 39 in good health and CMV-seronegative. CDR3s include the opening cysteine and the closing phenylalanine or tryptophan. A D gene is named only where the DNA matches it firmly. Only part of the rows carry a size: once, few, many, or a class if the clone is expanded.

CDR3aa: CASSLEVPGGRGYTF
CDR3nt: TGTGCCAGCAGCTTAGAGGTACCGGGAGGCAGGGGCTACACCTTC
abundance: .
j_gene: TRBJ1-2
v_gene: TRBV7-9
d_gene: .

CDR3aa: CASSDSLTEAFF
CDR3nt: TGTGCCAGCAGTGACAGTTTGACTGAAGCTTTCTTT
abundance: .
j_gene: TRBJ1-1
v_gene: TRBV2
d_gene: .

CDR3aa: CASSLGGLAGHEQYF
CDR3nt: TGTGCCAGCAGCTTAGGGGGACTAGCGGGACACGAGCAGTACTTC
abundance: .
j_gene: TRBJ2-7
v_gene: TRBV7-3
d_gene: TRBD2

CDR3aa: CASSGDTDTQYF
CDR3nt: TGTGCCAGCAGCGGAGACACAGATACGCAGTATTTT
abundance: .
j_gene: TRBJ2-3
v_gene: TRBV9
d_gene: .

CDR3aa: CASSVVGGGELFF
CDR3nt: TGTGCCAGCAGCGTAGTCGGGGGCGGGGAGCTGTTTTTT
abundance: .
j_gene: TRBJ2-2
v_gene: TRBV9
d_gene: .

CDR3aa: CSVVSGGSFEQYF
CDR3nt: TGCAGCGTTGTTTCTGGCGGGAGCTTTGAGCAGTACTTC
abundance: .
j_gene: TRBJ2-7
v_gene: TRBV29-1
d_gene: TRBD2

CDR3aa: CASSPPSTDTQYF
CDR3nt: TGTGCCAGCAGTCCACCTAGCACAGATACGCAGTATTTT
abundance: .
j_gene: TRBJ2-3
v_gene: TRBV28
d_gene: .

CDR3aa: CASSYGLAGAEQYF
CDR3nt: TGTGCCAGCAGCTACGGACTAGCGGGAGCGGAGCAGTACTTC
abundance: .
j_gene: TRBJ2-7
v_gene: TRBV7-2
d_gene: TRBD2

CDR3aa: CASSFETTNRNTQYF
CDR3nt: TGTGCCAGCAGTTTTGAGACTACAAATCGGAATACGCAGTATTTT
abundance: .
j_gene: TRBJ2-3
v_gene: TRBV27
d_gene: .

CDR3aa: CASSYSLGHSYEQYF
CDR3nt: TGTGCCAGCAGTTACTCCCTAGGCCACTCCTACGAGCAGTACTTC
abundance: .
j_gene: TRBJ2-7
v_gene: TRBV6-5
d_gene: .

CDR3aa: CASSITGATYEQYF
CDR3nt: TGTGCCAGCAGTATCACAGGGGCCACCTACGAGCAGTACTTC
abundance: .
j_gene: TRBJ2-7
v_gene: TRBV28
d_gene: TRBD1

CDR3aa: CASSAGVGGFYGYTF
CDR3nt: TGTGCCAGCAGCGCAGGCGTGGGGGGGTTTTATGGCTACACCTTC
abundance: .
j_gene: TRBJ1-2
v_gene: TRBV28
d_gene: .

CDR3aa: CASSYIAGEYTGELFF
CDR3nt: TGTGCCAGCAGCTACATAGCGGGAGAATACACCGGGGAGCTGTTTTTT
abundance: .
j_gene: TRBJ2-2
v_gene: TRBV7-9
d_gene: TRBD2

CDR3aa: CASSPRQSKPEAFF
CDR3nt: TGTGCCAGCAGCCCCAGACAGTCCAAGCCTGAAGCTTTCTTT
abundance: .
j_gene: TRBJ1-1
v_gene: TRBV11-3
d_gene: .

CDR3aa: CASRRTGKPSSGANVLTF
CDR3nt: TGTGCCAGCAGGAGGACAGGCAAACCGTCCTCTGGGGCCAACGTCCTGACTTTC
abundance: once
j_gene: TRBJ2-6
v_gene: TRBV11-3
d_gene: TRBD1

CDR3aa: CASSSLAEATDTQYF
CDR3nt: TGCGCCAGCAGCTCCTTAGCGGAGGCCACAGATACGCAGTATTTT
abundance: .
j_gene: TRBJ2-3
v_gene: TRBV4-3
d_gene: .

CDR3aa: CSVTSGSSYNEQFF
CDR3nt: TGCAGCGTTACTAGCGGGAGCTCCTACAATGAGCAGTTCTTC
abundance: .
j_gene: TRBJ2-1
v_gene: TRBV29-1
d_gene: TRBD2

CDR3aa: CASSLSADYTDTQYF
CDR3nt: TGCGCCAGCAGCTTATCGGCAGATTACACAGATACGCAGTATTTT
abundance: .
j_gene: TRBJ2-3
v_gene: TRBV5-1
d_gene: .

CDR3aa: CASSLSEYNEQFF
CDR3nt: TGTGCCAGCAGCTTATCCGAGTACAATGAGCAGTTCTTC
abundance: .
j_gene: TRBJ2-1
v_gene: TRBV7-9
d_gene: .

CDR3aa: CASSALADYQETQYF
CDR3nt: TGCGCCAGCAGTGCCCTGGCGGACTACCAAGAGACCCAGTACTTC
abundance: .
j_gene: TRBJ2-5
v_gene: TRBV23-1
d_gene: .

CDR3aa: CASSVSGQGATDTQYF
CDR3nt: TGTGCCAGCAGCGTTTCCGGACAGGGGGCAACAGATACGCAGTATTTT
abundance: .
j_gene: TRBJ2-3
v_gene: TRBV21-1
d_gene: .

CDR3aa: CASSLADLLQGQETQYF
CDR3nt: TGTGCCAGCAGTTTAGCCGACCTACTGCAGGGACAAGAGACCCAGTACTTC
abundance: .
j_gene: TRBJ2-5
v_gene: TRBV28
d_gene: .

CDR3aa: CASSEGTRGYEQFF
CDR3nt: TGTGCCAGCAGTGAAGGGACGCGGGGTTATGAGCAGTTCTTC
abundance: once
j_gene: TRBJ2-1
v_gene: TRBV5-6
d_gene: .

CDR3aa: CASTTTQGADTQYF
CDR3nt: TGTGCCAGCACCACCACCCAGGGGGCAGATACGCAGTATTTT
abundance: .
j_gene: TRBJ2-3
v_gene: TRBV28
d_gene: TRBD1

CDR3aa: CASSLWASMDF
CDR3nt: TGTGCCAGCAGTTTATGGGCTAGCATGGACTTC
abundance: few
j_gene: TRBJ2-7
v_gene: TRBV28
d_gene: .

CDR3aa: CASSLTDTGELFF
CDR3nt: TGTGCCAGCAGCTTAACCGACACCGGGGAGCTGTTTTTT
abundance: .
j_gene: TRBJ2-2
v_gene: TRBV7-3
d_gene: .

CDR3aa: CASSTRTREEQYF
CDR3nt: TGTGCCAGCAGTACACGGACTAGGGAGGAGCAGTACTTC
abundance: once
j_gene: TRBJ2-7
v_gene: TRBV27
d_gene: TRBD2

CDR3aa: CASSQEPASGLYTDTQYF
CDR3nt: TGTGCCAGCAGCCAAGAACCGGCTAGCGGGTTATACACAGATACGCAGTATTTT
abundance: .
j_gene: TRBJ2-3
v_gene: TRBV4-2
d_gene: TRBD2

CDR3aa: CASSLTSGIRYEQYF
CDR3nt: TGTGCCAGCAGTTTGACTAGCGGGATTCGGTACGAGCAGTACTTC
abundance: .
j_gene: TRBJ2-7
v_gene: TRBV28
d_gene: TRBD2

CDR3aa: CASSRAGSWNTEAFF
CDR3nt: TGTGCCAGCAGTCGAGCCGGCTCGTGGAACACTGAAGCTTTCTTT
abundance: .
j_gene: TRBJ1-1
v_gene: TRBV28
d_gene: .

CDR3aa: CASSVEDRADEQYF
CDR3nt: TGTGCCAGCAGCGTAGAGGACAGGGCGGACGAGCAGTACTTC
abundance: .
j_gene: TRBJ2-7
v_gene: TRBV9
d_gene: TRBD1

CDR3aa: CASSEDRANYGYTF
CDR3nt: TGTGCCAGCAGCGAGGACAGGGCAAACTATGGCTACACCTTC
abundance: once
j_gene: TRBJ1-2
v_gene: TRBV9
d_gene: TRBD1

CDR3aa: CASSRNSGLPTDTQYF
CDR3nt: TGTGCCAGCAGCCGTAATTCGGGACTTCCCACAGATACGCAGTATTTT
abundance: .
j_gene: TRBJ2-3
v_gene: TRBV7-9
d_gene: .

CDR3aa: CASSYRGQNTGELFF
CDR3nt: TGTGCCAGCAGCTACAGGGGGCAGAACACCGGGGAGCTGTTTTTT
abundance: .
j_gene: TRBJ2-2
v_gene: TRBV9
d_gene: TRBD1

CDR3aa: CASSVDTSVLYEQYF
CDR3nt: TGTGCCAGCAGCGTAGACACCTCTGTGCTCTACGAGCAGTACTTC
abundance: .
j_gene: TRBJ2-7
v_gene: TRBV9
d_gene: .

CDR3aa: CASSFSSKGTAKNIQYF
CDR3nt: TGTGCCAGCAGCTTCTCATCGAAGGGTACGGCCAAAAACATTCAGTACTTC
abundance: .
j_gene: TRBJ2-4
v_gene: TRBV7-8
d_gene: .

CDR3aa: CAWSAASSETQYF
CDR3nt: TGTGCCTGGAGTGCGGCCTCCTCAGAGACCCAGTACTTC
abundance: .
j_gene: TRBJ2-5
v_gene: TRBV30
d_gene: .

CDR3aa: CASSSVLAQGQETQYF
CDR3nt: TGCGCCAGCAGCTCTGTTTTGGCGCAGGGGCAGGAGACCCAGTACTTC
abundance: .
j_gene: TRBJ2-5
v_gene: TRBV5-1
d_gene: .

CDR3aa: CASSPRTDEQYF
CDR3nt: TGTGCCAGCTCACCCCGGACAGACGAGCAGTACTTC
abundance: once
j_gene: TRBJ2-7
v_gene: TRBV18
d_gene: .

CDR3aa: CASSVAPIGGEQFF
CDR3nt: TGTGCCAGCAGCGTAGCCCCCATAGGGGGTGAGCAGTTCTTC
abundance: .
j_gene: TRBJ2-1
v_gene: TRBV9
d_gene: .

CDR3aa: CASSYDQGRAYTEAFF
CDR3nt: TGTGCCAGCAGTTATGATCAGGGGAGGGCTTACACTGAAGCTTTCTTT
abundance: .
j_gene: TRBJ1-1
v_gene: TRBV28
d_gene: .

CDR3aa: CASSLTGGKRGYTF
CDR3nt: TGCGCCAGCAGCTTAACAGGGGGCAAGAGGGGCTACACCTTC
abundance: .
j_gene: TRBJ1-2
v_gene: TRBV5-1
d_gene: TRBD1

CDR3aa: CASSLTGGNTEAFF
CDR3nt: TGTGCCAGCAGTTTAACAGGGGGCAATACTGAAGCTTTCTTT
abundance: .
j_gene: TRBJ1-1
v_gene: TRBV28
d_gene: TRBD1

CDR3aa: CASSLGTGKWYEQYF
CDR3nt: TGTGCCAGCAGCTTGGGGACAGGGAAGTGGTACGAGCAGTACTTC
abundance: .
j_gene: TRBJ2-7
v_gene: TRBV5-5
d_gene: TRBD1

CDR3aa: CATSRDRGGKQFF
CDR3nt: TGTGCCACCAGCAGAGACAGGGGTGGGAAGCAGTTCTTC
abundance: .
j_gene: TRBJ2-1
v_gene: TRBV15
d_gene: .